The entry below describes one T cell receptor (beta chain). Its recognized antigen is unknown. Within one base of it there is no much larger clone, and no base qualities were kept. Including cysteine and phenylalanine, the CDR3 has 15 amino acids. Only the CDR3 DNA stays, 45 bases, in frame from base 1. Reading the germline V gene gives CDR1 MNHNS and CDR2 SASEGT. Trimmed from V: 3 bases; trimmed from J: 5 bases; junction bases lacking a gene match: 7. The collaborating institutions used their own protocols to collect whole blood in K2EDTA tubes. For TCRbeta analysis, collaborators shipped samples as frozen whole blood, isolated PBMCs, or DNA extracted from either of those sample types. The sample originates from a study of blood T cell repertoires in COVID-19 (dated by TCRdb to the early 2020s). Broadly, across the study: Collaborator samples came from the United States, Italy and Spain and covered acute and convalescent phases of COVID-19. The prospective study material was composed of cDNA or gDNA derived from T cells, B-cell-depleted T cells, or PBMCs. Deeply sampled blood TCRbeta repertoires from subjects exposed to, actively infected with, or recovered from COVID-19 were included in the dataset. The repertoires were made available in a free public database intended to serve as a resource for research on the immune response to SARS-CoV-2. The samples were drawn from the first 160 participants of the ongoing ImmuneRACE study and from some 1,300 subjects provided by 6 global collaborators. Nearly every sample came with metadata listing a de-identified subject ID, COVID-19 status, age in years and sex. HLA class I and class II types, where available, came from metadata supplied by the sample provider rather than from assay-based typing.

Summary of the overall study and its limitations: How much clinical and demographic metadata was included differed by source and by participant, and the metadata was provided uncurated.

TCRbeta CDR3 regions were amplified from genomic DNA using the immunoSEQ Assay, a bias-controlled multiplex PCR. The published analysis was carried out like this. Within the assay, amplification of reference gene primers was used to estimate how many nucleated cells each sample contained. To quantify the absolute abundance of each unique TCRbeta CDR3 rearrangement, sequence reads were collapsed and filtered. Productive Simpson clonality was computed per sample as the square root of Simpson's diversity index over productive rearrangements. Entries here come from immuneACCESS through TCRdb and include only in-frame sequences with V and J called. Some clones fail to appear in such tables; in the studies checked, an unresolved V gene covers under half of the shortfall, and the cause of the remainder is unknown. Clonal size and the V and J genes are those of that table, whereas D and trimming came from the DNA. This sample holds fewer than 250,000 clones; roughly nine tenths were observed only once. The ten largest clones represent approximately 1.1% of the sample.

This clonotype originated in a man aged 25-45 years with acute or convalescent COVID-19. The chain is encoded by TRBV6-1 joined to TRBJ2-7, and TRBD1 matches 10 of the central bases. The sequenced material came from peripheral blood. This receptor has the CDR3 CASSETGGVGDEQYF. The bases are TGTGCCAGCAGTGAGACAGGGGGCGTCGGCGACGAGCAGTACTTC.